The clone carrying this T cell receptor (beta chain) was counted many times. This specimen comes from a study of regulatory T cells in long-lasting Graves disease. Both iRepertoire HTBI primers and Arm-PCR of CDR3 regions were used to build the TCR beta libraries. Using its own MiXCR run on the multiplex PCR reads, TCRdb lists one record per CDR3 protein. The data contain roughly 400,000 distinct CDR3 sequences, approximately 22% of them singletons. The sample's time point: persistent/refractory GD, antithyroid drugs over 5 years with positive TRAb. PBMCs provided the RNA from which the TCR library was made. V lost 7 bases, J lost 3 bases, and 3 bases stayed unmatched. This CDR3 contains 14 residues.

The sequence came from a female donor with Graves disease. The sample consisted of peripheral blood mononuclear cells (PBMCs), taken when the disease was refractory, from a patient treated with antithyroid drugs. The chain is built from TRBV12-3 or TRBV12-4 and TRBJ2-2, with TRBD2 matching 9 bases. In nucleotides, the CDR3 is TGTGCCAGCACCGGCGGGGGGGACACCGGGGAGCTGTTTTTT. Translating it yields CASTGGGDTGELFF.